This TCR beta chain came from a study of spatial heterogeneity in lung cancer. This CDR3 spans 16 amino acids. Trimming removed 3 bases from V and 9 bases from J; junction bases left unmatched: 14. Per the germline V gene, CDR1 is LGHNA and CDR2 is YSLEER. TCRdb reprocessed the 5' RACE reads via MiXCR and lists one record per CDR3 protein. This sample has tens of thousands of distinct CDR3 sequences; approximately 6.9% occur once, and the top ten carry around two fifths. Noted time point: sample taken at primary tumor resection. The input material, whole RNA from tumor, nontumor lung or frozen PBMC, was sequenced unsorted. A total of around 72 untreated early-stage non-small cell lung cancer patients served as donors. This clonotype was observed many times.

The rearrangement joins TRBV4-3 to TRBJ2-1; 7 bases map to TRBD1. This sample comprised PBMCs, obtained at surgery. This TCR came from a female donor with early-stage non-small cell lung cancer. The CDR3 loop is CASSQDWDSSRSEQFF. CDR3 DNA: TGCGCCAGCAGCCAGGACTGGGACAGTTCCAGGTCTGAGCAGTTCTTC.